This TCR beta chain is from a study of blood T cell repertoires in COVID-19. Study-wide background: Spain, Italy and the United States supplied samples that represented acute and convalescent COVID-19. Nucleic acid was either cDNA or gDNA, and it came from T cells, B-cell-depleted T cells, or PBMCs.

The authors' processing: For nucleated cells, counts were estimated from reference gene primer amplification. TCRdb keeps only in-frame clones here, not all; method: immunoSEQ multiplex PCR. That table is the source of V, J and clone size, and D and trimming were worked out from the DNA. The sample contains about 260,000 clones, 88% of which appear only once. This clone is a singleton in its sample. Trimming took off 3 bases at V and 7 bases at J, with 9 bases between the two ends. The germline gives CDR1 KGHSH, CDR2 LQKENI. The CDR3 sequence is 12 residues long. The sample consisted of peripheral blood. The receptor's source is a man in his fifties or sixties who had recovered from COVID-19. The rearrangement uses TRBV18 and TRBJ1-2; no clear D gene. The CDR3 DNA reads TGTGCCAGCTCACCTCCGGAGGGTGGCTACACCTTC. Its protein product is CASSPPEGGYTF.